These 27 T cell receptor beta chains were all obtained from the same sample, sequenced in a study of T cell repertoires in cytomegalovirus infection (dated by TCRdb to between 2019 and 2020). Reading the label with the study, this specimen's treatment or condition is: in vitro stimulation with specific CMV peptide epitopes to enrich CMV-specific T cells. Data came from an Illumina HiSeq 1500. TCRdb trimmed public reads at Q25 via fastp, called clones via MiXCR and kept in-frame beta chains. Each record represents a unique CDR3 protein, reported with the most common genes and DNA among its rows. This sample is represented by about 830,000 distinct CDR3 sequences; over 25% of them were singletons. The top ten clones comprise 12% of the sample. No antigen has been assigned to these receptors. The source was cultured CD8+ T cells from PBMCs, collected from culture after CMV antigen stimulation. The source of these receptors is a human donor in good health (CMV status not recorded). Some clones in this sample may be carry-over from other donors' samples.

The chain links TRBV4-3 to TRBJ2-1; D is tentatively TRBD1 or TRBD2 (5 bases each). Germline-derived CDR1 and CDR2 are LGHNA and YSLEER. This CDR3 contains 15 residues. With 3 bases removed from V and 3 bases from J, the gap between germline ends came to 12 bases. DNA for the CDR3: TGCGCCAGCAGCCACATCCGGGACCACTACAATGAGCAGTTCTTC. Protein: CASSHIRDHYNEQFF.

V and J are TRBV27 and TRBJ2-3, with TRBD1 as a possible D gene (6 bases). V gave up 3 bases and J gave up 10 bases, with 17 bases separating them. The germline CDR1 and CDR2 sequences are MNHEY and SMNVEV (reference sequence). This CDR3 region has 14 residues. The CDR3 is CASSFGGDPFSQYF. The CDR3 region has the DNA TGTGCCAGCAGTTTTGGGGGCGATCCATTCTCGCAGTATTTT.

This clonotype was seen only a few times. V and J are TRBV12-3 or TRBV12-4 and TRBJ2-5; D gene unclear. V was pared by 5 bases and J by 2 bases, with 12 bases between. This CDR3 is 14 amino acids long. The CDR3 region is CASSPSEIQETQYF. CDR3 DNA sequence: TGTGCCAGCAGTCCCTCAGAAATACAAGAGACCCAGTACTTC.

This clonotype was seen only a few times. The V and J genes are TRBV19 and TRBJ2-5; TRBD1 agrees at 9 bases. Germline CDR1 is LNHDA and CDR2 is SQIVND (reference sequence). The V and J ends lost 3 bases and 2 bases, in that order; junction bases with no gene match: 4. There are 15 residues in the CDR3. CDR3: CASSIRDRVQETQYF. Written as DNA, the CDR3 is TGTGCCAGTAGTATTCGGGACAGGGTACAAGAGACCCAGTACTTC.

This clonotype came up once. The V call is TRBV19, the J call TRBJ1-4, with D possibly TRBD1 on 6 matching bases. This CDR3 comprises 15 residues. V was clipped by 3 bases and J by 7 bases, with 15 bases between them. Per germline, CDR1 LNHDA and CDR2 SQIVND (reference sequence). The CDR3 region is CASSILGRGTEKLFF. The DNA of the CDR3 is TGTGCCAGTAGTATCCTGGGGAGGGGGACTGAAAAACTGTTTTTT.

Ten or more counts support this clonotype. The DNA of the CDR3 is TGTGCCAGCAGTACCGACAGGAGCCGTATATCTGGAAACACCATATATTTT. This translates into CASSTDRSRISGNTIYF. V is TRBV6-5 and J is TRBJ1-3, with a possible D match to TRBD1 (6 bases). V was pared by 5 bases and J by 1 base, with 18 bases between. Germline CDR1 is MNHEY and CDR2 is SVGAGI. The CDR3 is 17 residues long.

The CDR3 protein is CASSLPGQDGGAFF. DNA of the CDR3: TGTGCCAGCAGTTTACCGGGACAGGATGGAGGAGCTTTCTTT. V gene TRBV27 combines with J gene TRBJ1-1; 8 bases align to TRBD1. With V trimmed by 2 bases and J by 10 bases, 9 bases remained unmatched. The CDR3 length is 14 residues. CDR1 is MNHEY, CDR2 SMNVEV, per germline (reference sequence).

This clonotype was detected ten times or more. CDR3 sequence: CASTGQGNSPLHF. The CDR3 DNA is TGTGCCAGCACCGGACAGGGAAATTCACCCCTCCACTTT. The J gene is TRBJ1-6, the V gene TRBV12-3 or TRBV12-4, with 8 bases matching TRBD1. V lost 7 bases, J lost 7 bases, and 3 bases stayed unmatched. This CDR3 comprises 13 residues.

This clonotype has only a few counts. The chain is built from TRBV7-8 and TRBJ2-1; 8 bases match TRBD2. This CDR3 is built from 16 residues. Looked up from germline, CDR1 is SGHVS and CDR2 is FQNEAQ. The J segment lost 2 bases and the V segment lost 2 bases, leaving 5 bases of the junction unmatched. The CDR3 protein is CASSLYRRGAYNEQFF. As DNA, the CDR3 is TGTGCCAGCAGCTTATATCGGCGGGGGGCCTACAATGAGCAGTTCTTC. Looking up the rest from reference TRBV7-8 and TRBJ2-1 gives the full variable domain: GAGVSQSPRYKVAKRGQDVALRCDPISGHVSLFWYQQALGQGPEFLTYFQNEAQLDKSGLPSDRFFAERPEGSVSTLKIQRTQQEDSAVYLCASSLYRRGAYNEQFFGPGTRLTVL.

This clonotype was detected only a few times. This chain joins TRBV6-1 and TRBJ1-2; no reliable D call. CDR3 size: 15 residues. Between the trimmed V and J ends, which lost 0 bases and 8 bases, there was a span of 16 bases. Germline V gene lookup returns CDR1 MNHNS and CDR2 SASEGT. CDR3 DNA: TGTGCCAGCAGTGAAGCCGCTTACGGGCCGGGAGGCTACACCTTC. Protein: CASSEAAYGPGGYTF.

This clonotype was detected only a few times. This chain connects TRBV27 to TRBJ1-4; a weak D match, TRBD1 (6 bases). The germline gives CDR1 MNHEY, CDR2 SMNVEV (reference sequence). This CDR3 has 15 residues. V was cut by 5 bases and J by 4 bases, with 14 bases left in between. The CDR3: CASSIADRINEKLFF. The CDR3 coding sequence is TGTGCCAGCAGTATAGCGGACAGAATTAATGAAAAACTGTTTTTT.

The chain recombines TRBV27 with TRBJ2-1; weak D call: TRBD1 (5 bases). V dropped 0 bases and J dropped 3 bases, with 12 bases sitting between them. The CDR3 runs to 16 residues. Germline CDR1 and CDR2: MNHEY and SMNVEV (reference sequence). The CDR3 sequence is CASSLSQGRYYNEQFF. The CDR3 DNA reads as TGTGCCAGCAGTTTATCGCAGGGTCGATACTACAATGAGCAGTTCTTC.

The table lists this clonotype with a few counts. CDR3: CASSSAPGHIKTSYEQYF. CDR3 coding DNA: TGTGCCAGCAGTTCAGCGCCGGGACACATTAAGACCTCCTACGAGCAGTACTTC. The gene calls are TRBV27 and TRBJ2-7; TRBD1 is a possible D gene (6 bases). The V gene lost 4 bases and the J gene lost 0 bases, with 22 bases spanning the gap. The CDR3 sequence is 18 residues long. The germline V gene encodes CDR1 MNHEY and CDR2 SMNVEV (reference sequence).

J is TRBJ1-2 and V is TRBV7-2; D is unresolved. Trimming shortened V by 8 bases and J by 5 bases, and 12 bases separated the two germline ends. Germline CDR1 SGHTA, CDR2 FQGNSA. This CDR3 has 12 residues. The CDR3 spells CASLKSGYGYTF. In DNA, the CDR3 is TGTGCCAGCCTGAAGAGTGGGTATGGCTACACCTTC.

CDR3 sequence (DNA): TGTGCCAGCAGCTTCGGGACTACCCCTGGAGAGACCCAGTACTTC. Encoded protein: CASSFGTTPGETQYF. The rearrangement uses TRBV11-2 and TRBJ2-5, with 7 positions matching TRBD2. The germline V gene has CDR1 SGHAT and CDR2 FQNNGV. This CDR3 contains 15 residues. The ends lost 3 bases at V and 4 bases at J; junction bases unmatched: 8.

The chain links TRBV7-8 to TRBJ2-1; TRBD2 aligns across 11 bases. This CDR3 comprises 14 residues. J was trimmed by 4 bases and V by 10 bases; bases with no gene match: 6. Germline CDR1 SGHVS, CDR2 FQNEAQ. CDR3 in DNA: TGTGCCACCCGTAGCGGGGGGGGATACAATGAGCAGTTCTTC. Translating it yields CATRSGGGYNEQFF.

The chain joins TRBV7-8 to TRBJ2-4; D possibly corresponds to TRBD1 (6 bases). This CDR3 spans 18 amino acids. V was clipped by 1 base and J by 1 base, with 17 bases between them. Germline V CDR1 and CDR2: SGHVS, FQNEAQ. This chain's CDR3 is CASSLGGPQRRAKNIQYF. In nucleotides, the CDR3 is TGTGCCAGCAGCTTAGGGGGGCCTCAAAGGAGGGCCAAAAACATTCAGTACTTC.

Concerning this clonotype itself: Its ends do not fully match the called genes, so a read error is possible. The V and J genes are TRBV19 and TRBJ2-3; D remains ambiguous. CDR3 length: 13 residues. Germline V lookup: CDR1 LNHDA, CDR2 SQIVND (reference sequence). CDR3 bases: TGTGCCAGCAGTATAGCCGGGCCAGATACGCAGTATTTT. Translated: CASSIAGPDTQYF.

There are many counts of this clonotype. V usage is TRBV20-1 and J usage is TRBJ1-3; a possible D gene is TRBD1 (5 bases). This CDR3 region has 14 residues. Germline values: CDR1 DFQATT, CDR2 SNEGSKA (reference sequence). The ends were cut back, 0 bases at V and 4 bases at J, with 10 bases in the middle. CDR3 in DNA: TGCAGTGCTAGAGAGGGGGGAGTCGGAAACACCATATATTTT. This gives the protein CSAREGGVGNTIYF.

This sequence joins TRBV5-6 and TRBJ2-5; 15 nucleotides agree with TRBD2. Germline V gene lookup returns CDR1 SGHDT and CDR2 YYEEEE. This CDR3 spans 17 amino acids. The J segment lost 3 bases and the V segment lost 2 bases, leaving 5 bases of the junction unmatched. The chain's CDR3 is CASSLGLAGGVEETQYF. The CDR3 region has the DNA TGTGCCAGCAGCTTAGGACTAGCGGGGGGGGTTGAAGAGACCCAGTACTTC.

The rearrangement uses TRBV20-1 and TRBJ2-1, with D perhaps matching TRBD1 (6 bases). Trimming removed 5 bases at V and 3 bases at J, with 17 bases between. The germline CDR1 and CDR2 sequences are DFQATT and SNEGSKA (reference sequence). The CDR3 length is 15 residues. CDR3 coding DNA: TGCAGTGCTCCCACCGACAGGAGATACTACAATGAGCAGTTCTTC. This encodes CSAPTDRRYYNEQFF.

CDR3 amino acids: CASSSVPGLAGDHNEQFF. The CDR3, as DNA: TGTGCCAGCAGCTCTGTCCCGGGACTAGCGGGGGACCACAATGAGCAGTTCTTC. The chain has TRBV7-2 and TRBJ2-1; the match to TRBD2 covers 14 bases. Germline assignment: CDR1 SGHTA and CDR2 FQGNSA. J gave up 5 bases and V 4 bases, and 10 bases lay outside the gene matches. The CDR3 sequence is 18 residues long.

Comments on this clonotype: This could be a read error, since a much larger clone is one nucleotide away. The chain joins TRBV12-3 or TRBV12-4 to TRBJ1-1; D possibly corresponds to TRBD1 (6 bases). The CDR3 length is 15 residues. The CDR3 is CANSPLRGRGTEAFF. DNA for the CDR3: TGTGCCAACAGTCCCTTAAGGGGGAGGGGAACTGAAGCTTTCTTT.

This sequence joins TRBV12-3 or TRBV12-4 and TRBJ2-2, with TRBD1 matching 10 bases. The junction had 7 bases not matched to a gene; V was cut back by 7 bases and J by 5 bases. The CDR3 is 15 amino acids. CDR3 protein: CASTRTGGFTGELFF. For the CDR3, the DNA is TGTGCCAGCACCCGGACAGGGGGTTTTACCGGGGAGCTGTTTTTT.

This sequence joins TRBV28 and TRBJ2-3; possibly TRBD1 for D (6 bases). This CDR3 is 16 amino acids long. The germline CDR1 and CDR2 sequences are MDHEN and SYDVKM. V was clipped by 5 bases and J by 2 bases, with 17 bases between them. For the CDR3, the DNA is TGTGCCAGCAGTCAAGTGAGGGACATCTACACAGATACGCAGTATTTT. It specifies CASSQVRDIYTDTQYF.

This clonotype has only a few counts. The chain employs TRBV6-1 and TRBJ1-1, with 8 bases that match TRBD1. This CDR3 has 13 residues. Per the germline V gene, CDR1 is MNHNS and CDR2 is SASEGT. Trimming cost V 5 bases and J 6 bases; bases outside gene matches: 5. CDR3 sequence: CASSSNRGAEAFF. The CDR3 bases are TGTGCCAGCAGTAGTAACAGGGGGGCTGAAGCTTTCTTT.

The rearrangement uses TRBV15 and TRBJ1-1; TRBD1 might be the D (6 bases). CDR1 is LNHNV and CDR2 is YYDKDF in the germline V gene (reference sequence). Trimming took 0 bases from V and 0 from J, leaving 8 bases between them. The CDR3 contains 15 residues. As DNA, the CDR3 is TGTGCCACCAGCAGAGATGGGGACATGAACACTGAAGCTTTCTTT. Translation gives CATSRDGDMNTEAFF.